This TCR beta chain originates from a study of identical twins. Whole-study findings and limits: Out-of-frame TCR alpha sharing in monozygotic twins exceeded recombination model predictions. For cord blood, abundant beta clonotypes had fewer insertions, unlike memory repertoires, which showed none.

Carrying unique molecular identifiers, the cDNA also gained a universal primer site through template switching. TCRdb passed the 5' RACE reads through MiXCR, listing each CDR3 protein once. The table has around 490,000 distinct CDR3 sequences, roughly 15% seen once; the top ten hold less than 0.5%. The CDR3 covers 15 residues. The V end lost 2 bases, the J end lost 5 bases, and 15 bases lay between the germline ends. Germline CDR1 reads SGHVS; CDR2 reads FQNEAQ. Note on this clonotype: Antigen: not known.

In addition, the sample was reused for a study of yellow fever vaccine responses in identical twins.

The chain has TRBV7-8 and TRBJ2-5; tentatively, D is TRBD2 (7 bases). This receptor was identified in a woman under 30 in good health. Sequencing was performed on CD4+ T cells sorted from blood. CDR3 DNA: TGTGCCAGCAGCTTAAGGCGGGGGCGTCCGGAGACCCAGTACTTC. Protein: CASSLRRGRPETQYF.